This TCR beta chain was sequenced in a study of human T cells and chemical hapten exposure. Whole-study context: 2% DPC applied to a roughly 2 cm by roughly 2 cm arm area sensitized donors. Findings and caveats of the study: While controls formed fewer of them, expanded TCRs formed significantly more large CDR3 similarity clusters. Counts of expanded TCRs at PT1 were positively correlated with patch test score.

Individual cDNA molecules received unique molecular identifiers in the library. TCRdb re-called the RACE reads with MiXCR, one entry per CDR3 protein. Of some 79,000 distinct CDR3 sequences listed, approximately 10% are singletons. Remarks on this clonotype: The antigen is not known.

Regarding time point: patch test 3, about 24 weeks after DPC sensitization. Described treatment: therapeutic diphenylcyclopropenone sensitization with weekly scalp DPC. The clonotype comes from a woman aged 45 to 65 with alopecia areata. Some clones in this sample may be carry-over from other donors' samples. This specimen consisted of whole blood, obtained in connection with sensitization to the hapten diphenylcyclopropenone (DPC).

As DNA, the CDR3 is TGTGCCAGCAGCGGGCCCGGGAGCGCGAACACCGGGGAGCTGTTTTTT. Its protein is CASSGPGSANTGELFF. This chain links TRBV9 with TRBJ2-2, with D tentatively TRBD2 (6 bases). With 3 bases removed from V and 0 bases from J, the gap between germline ends came to 12 bases. This CDR3 has 16 amino acids. From germline, CDR1 is SGDLS and CDR2 YYNGEE.